The TCR beta chain under discussion was sequenced for a study of blood T cell repertoires in COVID-19. Produced via immunoSEQ multiplex PCR; TCRdb's table is partial and in-frame only. Found here are some 300,000 clones, under 90% of them singletons; the top ten hold almost 9.5%. Participant ages covered about 18 to 95 years across about 25 US areas. Concerning this clone itself: Other DNA sequences in this specimen translate into the identical CDR3.

The V end was cut by 5 bases, the J end by 3 bases, with 6 bases between. The CDR3 spans 12 residues. The germline CDR1 and CDR2 sequences are SEHNR and FQNEAQ (reference sequence). The receptor was isolated from a woman in her twenties or thirties who had recovered from COVID-19. The sample comprised PBMCs or T cells enriched from blood (not recorded which). The chain has TRBV7-9 and TRBJ2-3, with unresolved D. The CDR3 nucleotides read TGTGCCAGCAGCCAACTAACAGATACGCAGTATTTT. It is translated as CASSQLTDTQYF.